These T cell receptor beta chains were read from a single sample in a study of blood T cell repertoires in COVID-19. Profiled with immunoSEQ multiplex PCR; TCRdb holds only in-frame clones, not every one. This table holds more than 250,000 clones, roughly nine tenths found once. What was sequenced was peripheral blood. Every receptor here comes from a young man with active or convalescent COVID-19. Both conserved end residues are part of each CDR3. The D gene is left open where the match is weak. A row's size may be missing; if present it is once, few, many or a size class.

length: 13
size: .
D: .
V: TRBV19
CDR3: CASSITGDQPQHF

length: 16
size: .
D: TRBD1
V: TRBV19
CDR3: CASSSGGQGRGWTQYF

length: 12
size: once
D: .
V: TRBV2
CDR3: CASMAGTYEQYF

length: 15
size: .
D: .
V: TRBV6-5
CDR3: CASSPGSTGRRKLFF

length: 14
size: few
D: TRBD1
V: TRBV11-2
CDR3: CASSPWTGFHEQYF

length: 14
size: .
D: TRBD2
V: TRBV29-1
CDR3: CSVRLAGNRNEQFF

length: 13
size: .
D: .
V: TRBV19
CDR3: CASSIQIQETQYF

length: 13
size: .
D: .
V: TRBV5-4
CDR3: CASSLMGGVQAFF

length: 14
size: few
D: TRBD2
V: TRBV5-5
CDR3: CASEPGLVSGELFF

length: 13
size: .
D: .
V: TRBV7-2
CDR3: CASSLHPGSIQYF

length: 14
size: .
D: .
V: TRBV28
CDR3: CASRTRGMNTEAFF

length: 16
size: once
D: .
V: TRBV6-1
CDR3: CASSDRGSMGTDTQYF

length: 13
size: once
D: TRBD1
V: TRBV5-1
CDR3: CASSFQGDSPLHF

length: 14
size: .
D: .
V: TRBV21-1
CDR3: CASRGTWSWYGYTF

length: 16
size: .
D: TRBD2
V: TRBV10-3
CDR3: CAISDSPGAGGNEQFF

length: 11
size: .
D: .
V: TRBV7-2
CDR3: CASSLRQTQYF

length: 16
size: .
D: .
V: TRBV7-9
CDR3: CASSFTRTVLENTIYF

length: 14
size: .
D: TRBD1
V: TRBV2
CDR3: CASSSTGMSTEAFF

length: 16
size: few
D: TRBD2
V: TRBV4-3
CDR3: CASSQAAGGTYNEQFF

length: 14
size: once
D: .
V: TRBV2
CDR3: CASSSHIGNQPQHF

length: 14
size: .
D: .
V: TRBV19
CDR3: CASTPTGVTSPLHF

length: 14
size: once
D: TRBD1
V: TRBV7-6
CDR3: CASSHTGDRREAFF

length: 15
size: once
D: .
V: TRBV9
CDR3: CASSAPTGQNTEAFF

length: 14
size: .
D: .
V: TRBV28
CDR3: CASSFGEIVYEQYF

length: 15
size: .
D: .
V: TRBV5-6
CDR3: CASSGKTGGDTEAFF

length: 16
size: .
D: .
V: TRBV5-1
CDR3: CASSSQGRGFSTEAFF

length: 13
size: .
D: TRBD1
V: TRBV6-5
CDR3: CASSTNRGDGYTF

length: 12
size: .
D: .
V: TRBV7-2
CDR3: CASMGGHNEQFF

length: 13
size: .
D: .
V: TRBV27
CDR3: CASGLYSNQPQHF

length: 15
size: few
D: .
V: TRBV3-1/TRBV3-2
CDR3: CASSQDTRGTGELFF